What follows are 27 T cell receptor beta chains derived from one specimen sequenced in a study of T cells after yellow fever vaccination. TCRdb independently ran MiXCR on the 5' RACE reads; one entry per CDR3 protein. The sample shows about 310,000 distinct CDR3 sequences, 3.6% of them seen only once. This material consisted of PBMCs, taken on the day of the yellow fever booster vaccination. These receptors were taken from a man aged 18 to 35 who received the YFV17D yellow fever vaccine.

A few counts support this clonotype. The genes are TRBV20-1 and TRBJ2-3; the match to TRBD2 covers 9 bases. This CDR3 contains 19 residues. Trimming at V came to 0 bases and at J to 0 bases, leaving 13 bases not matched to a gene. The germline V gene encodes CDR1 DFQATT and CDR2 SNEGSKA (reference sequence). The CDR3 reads CSARDRVRRGGPSTDTQYF. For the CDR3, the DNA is TGCAGTGCTAGAGATCGAGTGCGGCGGGGGGGTCCTAGCACAGATACGCAGTATTTT.

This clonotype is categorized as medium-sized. The CDR3 sequence is CASSPGGGRATNEKLFF. CDR3 nucleotides: TGTGCCAGCAGCCCCGGCGGAGGGCGTGCAACTAATGAAAAACTGTTTTTT. The chain couples TRBV7-2 to TRBJ1-4; no clear D. Trimming removed 5 bases at V and 0 bases at J, with 16 bases between. Germline V CDR1 and CDR2: SGHTA, FQGNSA. This CDR3 is 17 amino acids long.

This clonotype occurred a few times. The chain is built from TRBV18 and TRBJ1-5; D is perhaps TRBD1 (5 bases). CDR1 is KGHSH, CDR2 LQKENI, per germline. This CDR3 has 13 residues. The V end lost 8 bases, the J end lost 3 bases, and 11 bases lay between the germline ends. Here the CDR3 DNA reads TGTGCCAGCCTTCGGGACCTCAATCAGCCCCAGCATTTT. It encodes CASLRDLNQPQHF. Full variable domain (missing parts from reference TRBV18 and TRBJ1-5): NAGVMQNPRHLVRRRGQEARLRCSPMKGHSHVYWYRQLPEEGLKFMVYLQKENIIDESGMPKERFSAEFPKEGPSILRIQQVVRGDSAAYFCASLRDLNQPQHFGDGTRLSIL.

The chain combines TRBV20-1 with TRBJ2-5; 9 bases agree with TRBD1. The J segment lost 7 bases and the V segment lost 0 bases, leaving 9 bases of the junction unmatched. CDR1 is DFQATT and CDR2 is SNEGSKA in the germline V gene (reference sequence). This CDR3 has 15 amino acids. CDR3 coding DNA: TGCAGTGCTAGAGACGACCCGGGACAGGGAGGGACCCAGTACTTC. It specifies CSARDDPGQGGTQYF.

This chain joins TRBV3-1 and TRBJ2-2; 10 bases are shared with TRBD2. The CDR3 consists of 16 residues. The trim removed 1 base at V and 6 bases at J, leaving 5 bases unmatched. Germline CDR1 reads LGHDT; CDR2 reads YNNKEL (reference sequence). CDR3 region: CASSQVIAGGSGELFF. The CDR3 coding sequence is TGTGCCAGCAGCCAAGTTATAGCGGGGGGATCCGGGGAGCTGTTTTTT.

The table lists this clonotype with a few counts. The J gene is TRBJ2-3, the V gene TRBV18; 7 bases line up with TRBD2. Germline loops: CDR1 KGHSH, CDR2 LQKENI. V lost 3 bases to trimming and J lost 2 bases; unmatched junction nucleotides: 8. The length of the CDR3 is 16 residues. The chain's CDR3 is CASSPPMGGVTDTQYF. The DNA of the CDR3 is TGTGCCAGCTCACCTCCTATGGGGGGGGTCACAGATACGCAGTATTTT.

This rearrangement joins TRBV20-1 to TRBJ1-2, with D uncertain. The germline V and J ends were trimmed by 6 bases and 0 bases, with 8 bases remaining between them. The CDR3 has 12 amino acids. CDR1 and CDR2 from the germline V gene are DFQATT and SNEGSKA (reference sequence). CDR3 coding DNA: TGCAGTGCCCGGAATACTAACTATGGCTACACCTTC. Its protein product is CSARNTNYGYTF.

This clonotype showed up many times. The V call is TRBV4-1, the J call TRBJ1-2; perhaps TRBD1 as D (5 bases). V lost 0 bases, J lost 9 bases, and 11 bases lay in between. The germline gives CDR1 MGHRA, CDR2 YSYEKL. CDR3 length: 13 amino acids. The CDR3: CASSQEQGRRYTF. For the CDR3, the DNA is TGCGCCAGCAGCCAAGAGCAGGGTCGACGCTACACCTTC.

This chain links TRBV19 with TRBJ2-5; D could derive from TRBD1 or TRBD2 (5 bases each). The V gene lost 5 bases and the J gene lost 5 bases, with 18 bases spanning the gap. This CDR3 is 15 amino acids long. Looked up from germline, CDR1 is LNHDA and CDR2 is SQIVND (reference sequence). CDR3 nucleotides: TGTGCCAGTAGTCGCTACTCGGGGACGGGGGAGACCCAGTACTTC. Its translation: CASSRYSGTGETQYF.

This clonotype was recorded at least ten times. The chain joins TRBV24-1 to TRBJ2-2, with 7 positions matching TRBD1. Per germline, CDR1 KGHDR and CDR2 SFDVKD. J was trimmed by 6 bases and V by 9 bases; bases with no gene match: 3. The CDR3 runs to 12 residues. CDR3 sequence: CATRDSAGELFF. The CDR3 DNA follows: TGTGCCACCCGGGACAGCGCCGGGGAGCTGTTTTTT.

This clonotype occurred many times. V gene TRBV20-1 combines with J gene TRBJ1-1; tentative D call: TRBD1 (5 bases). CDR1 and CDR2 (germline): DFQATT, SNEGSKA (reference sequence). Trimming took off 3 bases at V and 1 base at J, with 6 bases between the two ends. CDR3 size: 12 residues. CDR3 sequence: CSASQGNTEAFF. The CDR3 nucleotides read TGCAGTGCTAGCCAGGGGAACACTGAAGCTTTCTTT.

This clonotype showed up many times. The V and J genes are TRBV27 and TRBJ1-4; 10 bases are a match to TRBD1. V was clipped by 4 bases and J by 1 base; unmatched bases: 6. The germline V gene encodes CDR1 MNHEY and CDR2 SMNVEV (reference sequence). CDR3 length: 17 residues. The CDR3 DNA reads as TGTGCCAGCAGTTCATGGGACAGGGGAGGAACTAATGAAAAACTGTTTTTT. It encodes CASSSWDRGGTNEKLFF.

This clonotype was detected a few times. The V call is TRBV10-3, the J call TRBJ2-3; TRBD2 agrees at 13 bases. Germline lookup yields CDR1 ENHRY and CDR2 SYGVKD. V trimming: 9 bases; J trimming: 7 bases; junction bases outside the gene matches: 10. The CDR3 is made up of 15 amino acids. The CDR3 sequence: CAIRTSGGNANTQYF. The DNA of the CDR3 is TGTGCCATAAGGACTAGCGGGGGAAATGCGAATACGCAGTATTTT.

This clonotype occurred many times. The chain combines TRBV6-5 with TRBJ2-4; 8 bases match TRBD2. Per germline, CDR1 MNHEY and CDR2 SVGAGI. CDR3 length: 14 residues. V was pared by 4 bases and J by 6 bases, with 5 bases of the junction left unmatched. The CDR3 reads CASSSAGGGNIQYF. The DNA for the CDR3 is TGTGCCAGCAGTTCCGCGGGGGGCGGAAACATTCAGTACTTC.

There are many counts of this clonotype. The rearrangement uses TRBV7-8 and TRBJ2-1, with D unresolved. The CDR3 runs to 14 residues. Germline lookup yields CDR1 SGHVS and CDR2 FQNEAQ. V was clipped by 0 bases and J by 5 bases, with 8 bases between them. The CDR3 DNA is TGTGCCAGCAGCTTAGCCAGGCACCACAATGAGCAGTTCTTC. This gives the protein CASSLARHHNEQFF.

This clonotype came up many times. The CDR3: CASSSEQGWRGYTF. The CDR3 nucleotides are TGTGCCAGCAGCTCGGAACAGGGATGGCGGGGCTACACCTTC. The chain employs TRBV5-5 and TRBJ1-2; perhaps TRBD1 as D (6 bases). Germline CDR1 SGHKS, CDR2 YYEKEE (reference sequence). The CDR3 is 14 residues long. Trimming removed 3 bases at V and 8 bases at J, with 17 bases between. Full variable domain (rest looked up from reference TRBV5-5 and TRBJ1-2): DAGVTQSPTHLIKTRGQQVTLRCSPISGHKSVSWYQQVLGQGPQFIFQYYEKEERGRGNFPDRFSARQFPNYSSELNVNALLLGDSALYLCASSSEQGWRGYTFGSGTRLTVV.

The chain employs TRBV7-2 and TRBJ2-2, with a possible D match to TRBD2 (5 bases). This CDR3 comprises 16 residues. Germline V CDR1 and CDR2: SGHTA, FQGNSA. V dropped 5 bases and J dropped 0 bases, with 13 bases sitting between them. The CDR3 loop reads CASSPWTHPNTGELFF. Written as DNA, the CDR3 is TGTGCCAGCAGCCCCTGGACTCACCCGAACACCGGGGAGCTGTTTTTT.

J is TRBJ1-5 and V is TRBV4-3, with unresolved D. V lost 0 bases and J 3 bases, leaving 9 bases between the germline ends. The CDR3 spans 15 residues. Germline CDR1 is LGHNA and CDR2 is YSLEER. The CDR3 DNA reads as TGCGCCAGCAGCCAAGATGGGCTACTCAATCAGCCCCAGCATTTT. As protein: CASSQDGLLNQPQHF.

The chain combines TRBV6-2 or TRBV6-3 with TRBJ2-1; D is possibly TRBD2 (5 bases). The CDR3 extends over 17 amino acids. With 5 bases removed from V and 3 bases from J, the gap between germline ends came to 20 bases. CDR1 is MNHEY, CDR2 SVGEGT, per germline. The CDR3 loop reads CASSTPDFRIIYNEQFF. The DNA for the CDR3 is TGTGCCAGCAGTACCCCGGACTTCCGTATAATCTACAATGAGCAGTTCTTC.

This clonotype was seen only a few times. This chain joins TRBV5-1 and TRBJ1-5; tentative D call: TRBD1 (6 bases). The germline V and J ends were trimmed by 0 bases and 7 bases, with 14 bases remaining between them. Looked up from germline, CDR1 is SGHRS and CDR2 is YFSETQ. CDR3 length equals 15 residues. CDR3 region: CASSLASGVGQPQHF. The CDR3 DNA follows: TGCGCCAGCAGCTTGGCCTCAGGGGTCGGGCAGCCCCAGCATTTT.

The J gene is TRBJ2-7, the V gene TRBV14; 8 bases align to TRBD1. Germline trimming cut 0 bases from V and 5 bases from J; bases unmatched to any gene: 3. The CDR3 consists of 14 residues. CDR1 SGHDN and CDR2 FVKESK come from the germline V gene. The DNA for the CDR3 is TGTGCCAGCAGCCAAGACAGGGGGCTCAACGAGCAGTACTTC. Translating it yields CASSQDRGLNEQYF.

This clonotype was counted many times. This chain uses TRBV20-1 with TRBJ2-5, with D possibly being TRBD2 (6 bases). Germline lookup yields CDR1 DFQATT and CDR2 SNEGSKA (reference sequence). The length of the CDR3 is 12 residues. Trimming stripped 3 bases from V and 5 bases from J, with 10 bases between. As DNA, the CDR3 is TGCAGTGCTAGTACTAGCAGGGAGACCCAGTACTTC. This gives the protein CSASTSRETQYF.

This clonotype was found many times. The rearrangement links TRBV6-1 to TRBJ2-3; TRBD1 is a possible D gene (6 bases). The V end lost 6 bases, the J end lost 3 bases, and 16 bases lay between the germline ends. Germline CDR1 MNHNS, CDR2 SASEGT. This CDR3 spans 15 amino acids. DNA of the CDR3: TGTGCCAGCAGGGAAACAGGGTACGAAACAGATACGCAGTATTTT. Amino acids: CASRETGYETDTQYF.

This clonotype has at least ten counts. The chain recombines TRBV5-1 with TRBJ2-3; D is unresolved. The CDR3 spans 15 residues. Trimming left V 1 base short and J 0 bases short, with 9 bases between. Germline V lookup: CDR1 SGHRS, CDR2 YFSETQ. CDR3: CASSLMGSSTDTQYF. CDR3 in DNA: TGCGCCAGCAGCTTGATGGGTTCTAGCACAGATACGCAGTATTTT.

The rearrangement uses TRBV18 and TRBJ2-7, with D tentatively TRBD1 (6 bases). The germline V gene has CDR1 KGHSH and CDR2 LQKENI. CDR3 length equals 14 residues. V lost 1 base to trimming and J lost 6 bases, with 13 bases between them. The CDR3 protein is CASSPLNREAEQYF. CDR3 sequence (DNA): TGTGCCAGCTCACCACTGAACAGGGAAGCCGAGCAGTACTTC.

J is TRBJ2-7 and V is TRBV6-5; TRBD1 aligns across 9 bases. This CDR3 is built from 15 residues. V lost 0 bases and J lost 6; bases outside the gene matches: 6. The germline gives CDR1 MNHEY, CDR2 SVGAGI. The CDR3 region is CASSYSSGQGVEQYV. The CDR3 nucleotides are TGTGCCAGCAGTTACTCCTCGGGACAGGGCGTCGAGCAGTACGTC.

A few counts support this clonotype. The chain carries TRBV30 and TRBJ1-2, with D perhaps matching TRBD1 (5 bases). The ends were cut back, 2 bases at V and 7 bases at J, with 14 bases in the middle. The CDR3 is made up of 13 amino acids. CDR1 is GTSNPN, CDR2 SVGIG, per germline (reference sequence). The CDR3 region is CAWSPSGRGGYTF. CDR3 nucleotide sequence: TGTGCCTGGAGTCCCTCGGGGCGGGGTGGCTACACCTTC.